A single sample gave rise to the 12 T cell receptor beta chains below, sequenced in a study of OX40 agonist ivuxolimab in advanced cancers. Profiled with immunoSEQ multiplex PCR; TCRdb holds only in-frame clones, not every one. Of about 13,000 clones listed, approximately 61% are singletons. The specimen was CD4+ or CD8+ T cells sorted from blood, collected in a trial of the OX40 agonist ivuxolimab. These receptor sequences come from an adult with an advanced solid tumor such as melanoma, head and neck, liver or kidney cancer.

This clone was observed a single time. The rearrangement uses TRBV10-2 and TRBJ2-7; 9 positions agree with TRBD1. V was pared by 7 bases and J by 3 bases, with 7 bases of the junction left unmatched. Germline CDR1 is WSHSY and CDR2 is SAAADI. This CDR3 has 14 amino acids. The DNA of the CDR3 is TGCGCCAGCATAAGGACAGGGGACATCTACGAGCAGTACTTC. Protein: CASIRTGDIYEQYF.

To note about this clone: A read error is the likely source, as a far larger clone sits one nucleotide away. This chain joins TRBV7-9 and TRBJ2-7, with a tentative D call TRBD1 (6 bases). CDR3 length equals 16 residues. Trimming shortened V by 1 base and J by 4 bases, and 17 bases separated the two germline ends. Germline CDR1 is SEHNR and CDR2 is FQNEAQ (reference sequence). CDR3 in DNA: TGTGCCAGCAGCTTAGACGGAACAGGGAGTAGTTACGAGCAGTACTTC. It encodes CASSLDGTGSSYEQYF.

V gene TRBV10-3 combines with J gene TRBJ1-2; TRBD1 matches at 7 bases. CDR1 is ENHRY, CDR2 SYGVKD, per germline. The CDR3 is made up of 14 amino acids. J gave up 4 bases and V 0 bases, and 2 bases lay outside the gene matches. The CDR3 loop is CAISESGQVYGYTF. The CDR3 bases are TGTGCCATCAGTGAGTCCGGACAGGTCTATGGCTACACCTTC.

This sequence joins TRBV7-8 and TRBJ2-1; a possible D gene is TRBD1 (5 bases). The CDR3 is made up of 16 amino acids. Between the trimmed V and J ends, which lost 4 bases and 5 bases, there was a span of 18 bases. Germline loops: CDR1 SGHVS, CDR2 FQNEAQ. The CDR3 DNA sequence: TGTGCCAGCAGCTCCCCCAGGGTAGAAGGGGACAATGAGCAGTTCTTC. It encodes CASSSPRVEGDNEQFF.

This clone was seen only once. The chain links TRBV28 to TRBJ2-6; 7 bases match TRBD1. The germline gives CDR1 MDHEN, CDR2 SYDVKM. The V gene end was trimmed by 5 bases and the J gene end by 4 bases; junction bases not matched to a gene: 8. The CDR3 covers 16 residues. The CDR3 loop reads CASSPWTGAGANVLTF. The CDR3 bases are TGTGCCAGCAGTCCCTGGACAGGAGCCGGGGCCAACGTCCTGACTTTC. Filled out from reference TRBV28 and TRBJ2-6, the complete variable domain reads DVKVTQSSRYLVKRTGEKVFLECVQDMDHENMFWYRQDPGLGLRLIYFSYDVKMKEKGDIPEGYSVSREKKERFSLILESASTNQTSMYLCASSPWTGAGANVLTFGAGSRLTVL.

The chain has TRBV6-6 and TRBJ2-3; 7 bases are shared with TRBD2. Trimming took 0 bases from V and 2 from J; bases not matched to a gene: 5. CDR3 length equals 16 residues. CDR1 is MNHNY and CDR2 is SVGAGI in the germline V gene (reference sequence). Here the CDR3 reads CASSYSSSGDTDTQYF. Written as DNA, the CDR3 is TGTGCCAGCAGTTACTCGTCTAGCGGAGACACAGATACGCAGTATTTT.

V is TRBV10-1 and J is TRBJ2-1, with D possibly being TRBD1 or TRBD2 (6 bases each). V was trimmed by 8 bases and J by 8 bases, leaving 13 bases between them. The CDR3 contains 12 residues. Germline assignment: CDR1 WNHNN and CDR2 SYGVQD (reference sequence). The CDR3 region is CASGTGGHEQFF. In DNA form, the CDR3 reads TGCGCCAGCGGAACCGGGGGCCATGAGCAGTTCTTC.

This chain links TRBV5-1 with TRBJ1-1; D possibly corresponds to TRBD1 (5 bases). Trimming took off 1 base at V and 8 bases at J, with 12 bases between the two ends. The CDR3 runs 13 residues. The germline gives CDR1 SGHRS, CDR2 YFSETQ. The CDR3 DNA sequence: TGCGCCAGCAGCTTGCTTTCGGCAGGGGAAGCTTTCTTT. This gives the protein CASSLLSAGEAFF.

The chain recombines TRBV13 with TRBJ2-1; D is perhaps TRBD1 (5 bases). V lost 5 bases and J 0 bases, leaving 5 bases between the germline ends. The CDR3 loop spans 13 amino acids. Germline V gives CDR1 PRHDT, CDR2 FYEKMQ (reference sequence). The CDR3 sequence: CASSQGSYNEQFF. The CDR3 DNA reads TGTGCCAGCAGCCAGGGCTCCTACAATGAGCAGTTCTTC.

This chain joins TRBV30 and TRBJ1-2; TRBD1 is a possible D gene (5 bases). From germline, CDR1 is GTSNPN and CDR2 SVGIG (reference sequence). The V gene lost 0 bases and the J gene lost 2 bases, with 13 bases spanning the gap. The CDR3 is 15 amino acids. The CDR3 is CAWSVPGWSNYGYTF. The CDR3 DNA follows: TGTGCCTGGAGTGTGCCAGGGTGGTCCAACTATGGCTACACCTTC. The whole variable domain, remainder taken from reference TRBV30 and TRBJ1-2, is SQTIHQWPATLVQPVGSPLSLECTVEGTSNPNLYWYRQAAGRGLQLLFYSVGIGQISSEVPQNLSASRPQDRQFILSSKKLLLSDSGFYLCAWSVPGWSNYGYTFGSGTRLTVV.

This clone has just one count. J is TRBJ1-2 and V is TRBV30; 9 bases fit TRBD1. This CDR3 contains 12 residues. The germline gives CDR1 GTSNPN, CDR2 SVGIG (reference sequence). Trimming at V came to 5 bases and at J to 7 bases, leaving 5 bases not matched to a gene. The CDR3 bases are TGTGCCTGGGGACCGGACAGGGGTGGCTACACCTTC. Translated, it gives CAWGPDRGGYTF.

This clone occurred a few times. The CDR3 reads CASSNRDTSPEQYF. CDR3 nucleotide sequence: TGTGCCAGCAGCAACCGGGACACGAGCCCCGAGCAGTACTTC. J is TRBJ2-7 and V is TRBV7-6; a weak D match, TRBD1 (6 bases). This CDR3 spans 14 amino acids. Germline V CDR1 and CDR2: SGHVS, FNYEAQ. Trimming took 5 bases from V and 6 from J, leaving 17 bases between them.